Listed here are 6 T cell receptor beta chains from one sample, sequenced in a study of technical replicates of blood from a handful of donors. This table comes from immunoSEQ multiplex PCR, and its TCRdb copy is limited to in-frame clones, with some not included. There are tens of thousands of clones in the sample; around 97% occur only once, and roughly 0.17% lies in the top ten. Material: T cells isolated from PBMCs. These receptor sequences come from a human donor in good health.

The rearrangement uses TRBV7-9 and TRBJ2-7; 10 bases are shared with TRBD1. The length of the CDR3 is 15 residues. V shed 5 bases, J shed 6 bases, and the junction held 10 bases outside the gene matches. The germline V gene encodes CDR1 SEHNR and CDR2 FQNEAQ (reference sequence). The CDR3 spells CASSISGTGDFEQYF. In DNA form, the CDR3 reads TGTGCCAGCAGCATATCCGGGACAGGGGATTTCGAGCAGTACTTC.

The V call is TRBV28, the J call TRBJ2-5; 8 nucleotides align to TRBD1. Germline-derived CDR1 and CDR2 are MDHEN and SYDVKM. V dropped 5 bases and J dropped 4; count of bases not matched to a gene: 9. CDR3 length: 15 amino acids. CDR3 in DNA: TGTGCCAGCAGTAGGCCGACAGGGGCGTCAGAGACCCAGTACTTC. It codes for CASSRPTGASETQYF.

As DNA, the CDR3 is TGCGCCAGCAGCCAAGATGCTCTAGCAACCTATAATTCACCCCTCCACTTT. Its protein product is CASSQDALATYNSPLHF. V is TRBV4-1 and J is TRBJ1-6, with unresolved D. Between the trimmed V and J ends, which lost 0 bases and 2 bases, there was a span of 11 bases. The CDR3 spans 17 residues. CDR1 MGHRA and CDR2 YSYEKL come from the germline V gene.

The chain is built from TRBV6-1 and TRBJ1-6, with D perhaps matching TRBD1 (6 bases). Per the germline V gene, CDR1 is MNHNS and CDR2 is SASEGT. The CDR3 covers 14 residues. V lost 2 bases and J lost 6, with 8 bases in between. The CDR3 loop is CASSERDINSPLHF. DNA for the CDR3: TGTGCCAGCAGTGAACGGGACATTAATTCACCCCTCCACTTT.

The V call is TRBV30, the J call TRBJ1-4; D possibly corresponds to TRBD1 (6 bases). V gave up 0 bases and J gave up 0 bases, with 11 bases separating them. The CDR3 is made up of 16 amino acids. Germline CDR1 and CDR2: GTSNPN and SVGIG (reference sequence). CDR3 residues: CAWSVVQGATNEKLFF. The CDR3 DNA follows: TGTGCCTGGAGTGTAGTACAGGGTGCAACTAATGAAAAACTGTTTTTT.

This sequence joins TRBV2 and TRBJ1-3; the D gene is possibly TRBD1 (5 bases). The CDR3 has 15 residues. V dropped 4 bases and J dropped 0 bases, with 10 bases sitting between them. CDR1 is SNHLY, CDR2 FYNNEI, per germline. CDR3: CASSVYRSSGNTIYF. The DNA of the CDR3 is TGTGCCAGCAGTGTTTACAGGAGCTCTGGAAACACCATATATTTT. Looking up the rest from reference TRBV2 and TRBJ1-3 gives the full variable domain: EPEVTQTPSHQVTQMGQEVILRCVPISNHLYFYWYRQILGQKVEFLVSFYNNEISEKSEIFDDQFSVERPDGSNFTLKIRSTKLEDSAMYFCASSVYRSSGNTIYFGEGSWLTVV.